One and the same sample provided the 14 T cell receptor beta chains below, sequenced in a study of blood T cell repertoires in COVID-19. The table came from immunoSEQ multiplex PCR; TCRdb's copy has only in-frame clones and leaves some out. The sample yields fewer than 180,000 clones, roughly 87% seen once. The sample comprised peripheral blood. The receptors were gathered from a woman aged 55-70 years with active or convalescent COVID-19.

The chain couples TRBV10-3 to TRBJ1-6; 9 nucleotides match TRBD1. V lost 8 bases, J lost 10 bases, and 12 bases stayed unmatched. CDR3 length: 15 residues. CDR1 is ENHRY and CDR2 is SYGVKD in the germline V gene. The CDR3 loop is CAIGEDRGGYSPLHF. As DNA, the CDR3 is TGTGCCATCGGGGAGGACAGGGGAGGTTACTCACCCCTCCACTTT.

The chain joins TRBV10-3 to TRBJ2-3; the D gene is possibly TRBD1 (5 bases). Germline CDR1 ENHRY, CDR2 SYGVKD. Trimming removed 10 bases from V and 2 bases from J, with 16 bases in between. This CDR3 is 14 amino acids long. The CDR3 here is CATTTGFLTDTQYF. The CDR3 coding sequence is TGTGCCACCACTACAGGTTTCCTCACAGATACGCAGTATTTT.

This chain connects TRBV10-2 to TRBJ1-2; 7 nucleotides match TRBD1. Germline CDR1 reads WSHSY; CDR2 reads SAAADI. This CDR3 spans 13 amino acids. After removal of 11 bases from V and 4 bases from J, the junction contained 10 bases not matched to a gene. The CDR3 coding sequence is TGCGCCTGTACAGGGGATCTCCGCTATGGCTACACCTTC. This codes for CACTGDLRYGYTF.

In its sample, this clone was seen once. The V and J genes are TRBV30 and TRBJ2-2, with D possibly TRBD1 on 5 matching bases. This CDR3 spans 16 amino acids. The ends were cut back, 2 bases at V and 0 bases at J, with 13 bases in the middle. From germline, CDR1 is GTSNPN and CDR2 SVGIG (reference sequence). The CDR3 region has the DNA TGTGCCTGGAGTCGCGACAGCCCGGCGAACACCGGGGAGCTGTTTTTT. Translation: CAWSRDSPANTGELFF.

J is TRBJ1-1 and V is TRBV7-2, with a weak D call TRBD1 (5 bases). The CDR3 spans 15 residues. CDR1 is SGHTA and CDR2 is FQGNSA in the germline V gene. V lost 5 bases, J lost 4 bases, and 17 bases lay in between. The CDR3 DNA follows: TGTGCCAGCAGCGCCAATCAGGGTAGCGGCACTGAAGCTTTCTTT. This sequence encodes CASSANQGSGTEAFF.

As regards this clone: Additional DNA sequences in this sample encode the identical CDR3. The V gene is TRBV7-2, the J gene TRBJ1-6, with TRBD1 matching 10 bases. CDR1 is SGHTA, CDR2 FQGNSA, per germline. This CDR3 has 15 residues. V lost 5 bases and J lost 6; bases outside the gene matches: 4. The CDR3 is CASSPRTGGNSPLHF. The CDR3 DNA is TGTGCCAGCAGCCCCCGGACAGGGGGTAATTCACCCCTCCACTTT.

The chain carries TRBV24-1 and TRBJ2-7, with TRBD2 matching 9 bases. J was trimmed by 7 bases and V by 6 bases; bases with no gene match: 9. Looked up from germline, CDR1 is KGHDR and CDR2 is SFDVKD. The CDR3 runs to 14 residues. The CDR3 protein is CATSSSSGAGEQYF. The CDR3 nucleotides read TGTGCCACCAGTTCTTCTAGCGGGGCGGGGGAGCAGTACTTC.

The CDR3 DNA reads TGTGCCAGCAGTGAACGGTGGGAGCAGTTCTTC. The encoded protein is CASSERWEQFF. The chain is built from TRBV2 and TRBJ2-1, with no clear D. Germline V lookup: CDR1 SNHLY, CDR2 FYNNEI. CDR3 size: 11 residues. V shed 2 bases and J shed 10 bases, with 6 bases lying between them.

The rearrangement uses TRBV2 and TRBJ1-1; perhaps TRBD1 as D (6 bases). V lost 4 bases and J 11 bases, leaving 11 bases between the germline ends. This CDR3 comprises 11 residues. Germline lookup yields CDR1 SNHLY and CDR2 FYNNEI. The CDR3 here is CASSGGPAAFF. The CDR3 DNA reads TGTGCCAGCAGTGGGGGGCCCGCGGCTTTCTTT.

The genes are TRBV7-2 and TRBJ1-2; 9 bases are a match to TRBD1. This CDR3 has 13 amino acids. Per the germline V gene, CDR1 is SGHTA and CDR2 is FQGNSA. V dropped 1 base and J dropped 12; count of bases not matched to a gene: 6. This chain's CDR3 is CASSLGNRGLDTF. The CDR3, as DNA: TGTGCCAGCAGCTTAGGAAACAGGGGGCTCGACACCTTC.

The chain couples TRBV6-2 or TRBV6-3 to TRBJ1-2; tentatively, D is TRBD1 (5 bases). V was cut by 6 bases and J by 9 bases, with 17 bases left in between. The CDR3 runs to 13 residues. Germline V gives CDR1 MNHEY, CDR2 SVGEGT. In DNA form, the CDR3 reads TGTGCCAGCAGCCCTTCAGGGCTTTACCGCTACACCTTC. This translates into CASSPSGLYRYTF.

V gene TRBV7-2 combines with J gene TRBJ2-3, with 10 bases lining up with TRBD2. V shed 6 bases and J 6 bases; nucleotides not matched to a gene: 9. CDR1 SGHTA and CDR2 FQGNSA come from the germline V gene. There are 15 residues in the CDR3. The CDR3 DNA reads as TGTGCCAGCAGTCCCAGCGGGGGGGCCAGCGATACGCAGTATTTT. Translating it yields CASSPSGGASDTQYF.

The chain links TRBV30 to TRBJ1-6; D may be TRBD1 (5 bases). The V end lost 4 bases, the J end lost 7 bases, and 8 bases lay between the germline ends. The CDR3 contains 12 residues. Germline V gene lookup returns CDR1 GTSNPN and CDR2 SVGIG (reference sequence). The DNA of the CDR3 is TGTGCCTGGACAGGGAACAATTCACCCCTCCACTTT. The encoded protein is CAWTGNNSPLHF.

The V gene is TRBV5-6, the J gene TRBJ1-2; 7 positions match TRBD1. Germline V lookup: CDR1 SGHDT, CDR2 YYEEEE. Trimming at V came to 4 bases and at J to 1 base, leaving 7 bases not matched to a gene. The CDR3 consists of 15 residues. The CDR3 spells CASSRPTGDNYGYTF. As DNA, the CDR3 is TGTGCCAGCAGCCGCCCCACAGGGGATAACTATGGCTACACCTTC.